This T cell receptor (beta chain) was documented in a study of blood T cell repertoires in COVID-19 (TCRdb year 2020). Regarding the study in general: Collaborator samples came from the United States, Italy and Spain and covered acute and convalescent phases of COVID-19. The prospective study material was composed of cDNA or gDNA derived from T cells, B-cell-depleted T cells, or PBMCs. The dataset comprised deeply sampled blood TCRbeta repertoires from subjects exposed to, actively infected with, or recovered from COVID-19. The repertoires were made available in a free public database intended to serve as a resource for research on the immune response to SARS-CoV-2. The samples were drawn from two sources: the first 160 participants of the ongoing ImmuneRACE study, and over 950 subjects contributed by 6 global collaborators. The sample metadata nearly always contained a de-identified subject ID, COVID-19 status, age in years and sex. Where available, HLA class I and class II types were obtained from metadata supplied by the sample provider rather than from assay-based typing. Overall results and qualifications from the work: Clinical and demographic metadata were provided uncurated, with the amount varying by source and participant.

Comments on this clone: The antigen this receptor binds is unknown. No much larger clone is present one base from it, and per-base qualities are unavailable.

As encoded in the germline V gene (reference sequence), CDR1 is LNHDA while CDR2 is SQIVND. Inclusive of the bounding cysteine and phenylalanine, the CDR3 is 15 residues long. CDR3 DNA only is kept here, 45 bases in frame from base 1. Ends trimmed: V by 5 bases, J by 5 bases; bases unmatched to a gene: 6. Participants in the prospective study were enrolled through a virtual design, were aged about 18 to 90 years, and lived in approximately 25 United States geographic areas. In the prospective study, cohorts were assigned on the basis of participant-reported clinical history obtained from a screening survey and a study questionnaire. For ImmuneRACE Cohort 3, a participant was defined as recovered based on two consecutive negative NP/OP PCR tests, clearance by a healthcare professional, or resolution of symptoms. Each participant in the prospective study had whole blood, serum and a nasopharyngeal or oropharyngeal swab collected by mobile phlebotomists. Additional blood draws and questionnaires over an approximately 2-month period could optionally be provided by prospective study participants. Before DNA extraction, blood samples from the prospective study were shipped at room temperature or frozen.

TCRbeta CDR3 regions were amplified from genomic DNA using the immunoSEQ Assay, a bias-controlled multiplex PCR. Processing in the source paper ran as follows. The number of nucleated cells in each sample was estimated from the amplification of reference gene primers within the assay. Sequence reads were collapsed and filtered to measure the absolute abundance of every unique TCRbeta CDR3 rearrangement. Productive Simpson clonality was computed per sample as the square root of Simpson's diversity index over productive rearrangements. Sourced from immuneACCESS, this table was stored by TCRdb with only in-frame sequences that have V and J called. A share of the clones is absent; for the studies checked, an unresolved V gene accounts for under half, and the remainder has no known explanation. That table furnishes V, J and clone size, whereas the DNA furnished D and trimming. The sample has hundreds of thousands of clones on record, around 87% of them singletons. The top ten constitute over 0.95% of the sample.

The TCR was taken from a man in his late teens or twenties who had recovered from COVID-19. The receptor chain draws on TRBV19 and TRBJ2-1, with TRBD1 identical over 10 junction bases. The sample comprised PBMCs or T cells enriched from blood (not recorded which). The nucleotide sequence reads as follows: TGTGCCAGTAGTCGAGACAGGGGGCAAAACAATGAGCAGTTCTTC. This is translated as CASSRDRGQNNEQFF.